The rows below give T cell receptor beta chains drawn from one sample of a study of Graves' ophthalmopathy and Graves' hyperthyroidism. TCRdb re-analysed the multiplex PCR reads in MiXCR, keeping a single row per CDR3 protein. The top ten clones hold 1.5% to 2% of a sample with about 400,000 distinct CDR3 sequences, about 17% of them seen once. Sequenced material: peripheral blood. The receptors originated from a woman under 30 with Graves' ophthalmopathy. CDR3s include the opening cysteine and the closing phenylalanine or tryptophan. A D gene is named only where the DNA matches it firmly. Clone size is given for some rows only: seen once, a few or many times, or a class if the clone is expanded.

clone size	V gene	J gene	CDR3 length	D gene	CDR3 protein	CDR3 DNA
many	TRBV6-2/TRBV6-3	TRBJ2-7	16	TRBD2	CASSSDYGGGSYEQYF	TGTGCCAGCAGTAGCGACTACGGCGGGGGCTCCTACGAGCAGTACTTC
few	TRBV4-3	TRBJ2-7	15	TRBD1	CASSQGDRGPNEQYF	TGCGCCAGCAGCCAAGGGGACAGGGGCCCTAACGAGCAGTACTTC
many	TRBV7-2	TRBJ2-7	12	.	CASSPVPYEQYF	TGTGCCAGCAGCCCCGTCCCCTACGAGCAGTACTTC
.	TRBV12-3/TRBV12-4	TRBJ1-6	13	.	CASSLGGSSPLHF	TGTGCCAGCAGTTTAGGGGGAAGTTCACCCCTCCACTTT
.	TRBV3-1	TRBJ2-2	13	.	CASSNRGTGELFF	TGTGCCAGCAGCAATCGGGGGACCGGGGAGCTGTTTTTT
.	TRBV15	TRBJ1-5	15	TRBD1	CATSRISGGTQPQHF	TGTGCCACCAGCAGAATATCAGGGGGCACTCAGCCCCAGCATTTT
many	TRBV28	TRBJ1-3	12	.	CASSRTGNTIYF	TGTGCCAGCAGTCGAACTGGAAACACCATATATTTT
many	TRBV13	TRBJ2-2	15	TRBD1	CASTFTGAYTGELFF	TGTGCCAGCACTTTTACAGGGGCGTACACCGGGGAGCTGTTTTTT
many	TRBV28	TRBJ2-7	17	TRBD2	CASSLGLAGGPSYEQYF	TGTGCCAGCAGTTTGGGACTAGCGGGAGGGCCCTCTTACGAGCAGTACTTC
many	TRBV7-9	TRBJ1-5	14	.	CASSFANSNQPQHF	TGTGCCAGCAGCTTCGCGAATAGCAATCAGCCCCAGCATTTT
many	TRBV6-5	TRBJ2-7	16	.	CASSYRRPGGGYEQYF	TGTGCCAGCAGTTACCGTCGTCCAGGGGGGGGGTACGAGCAGTACTTC
.	TRBV28	TRBJ1-1	15	TRBD1	CASTDFGTASTEAFF	TGTGCCAGCACCGACTTCGGGACAGCGAGCACTGAAGCTTTCTTT
.	TRBV27	TRBJ2-7	15	.	CASRLEGSVGYEQYF	TGTGCCAGCAGGTTAGAGGGGTCGGTGGGCTACGAGCAGTACTTC
many	TRBV11-3	TRBJ1-1	13	TRBD1	CASSDGQGVEAFF	TGTGCCAGCAGCGACGGACAGGGTGTTGAAGCTTTCTTT
many	TRBV12-3/TRBV12-4	TRBJ2-7	14	.	CASAWGEGYSEQYF	TGTGCCAGCGCTTGGGGCGAGGGCTATAGCGAGCAGTACTTC
many	TRBV7-2	TRBJ2-7	15	TRBD1	CASSPSGQAYYEQYF	TGTGCCAGCAGCCCCTCGGGACAGGCATACTACGAGCAGTACTTC
many	TRBV5-1	TRBJ2-5	14	.	CASSGAGPQETQYF	TGCGCCAGCAGCGGTGCGGGTCCTCAAGAGACCCAGTACTTC
many	TRBV6-2/TRBV6-3	TRBJ2-4	13	.	CASSQDRHRIQYF	TGTGCCAGCAGTCAAGACAGACATCGTATTCAGTACTTC
many	TRBV28	TRBJ2-7	11	.	CASLTGTEQYF	TGTGCCAGCCTGACAGGAACCGAGCAGTACTTC
many	TRBV20-1	TRBJ2-5	11	.	CSARAEETQYF	TGCAGTGCTAGAGCTGAGGAGACCCAGTACTTC
many	TRBV4-1	TRBJ1-1	14	.	CASSQVTLNTEAFF	TGCGCCAGCAGCCAAGTTACTTTGAACACTGAAGCTTTCTTT
many	TRBV30	TRBJ2-7	15	TRBD1	CAWRRAGTGSYEQYF	TGTGCCTGGAGGAGGGCCGGGACAGGGAGCTACGAGCAGTACTTC
many	TRBV11-2	TRBJ1-1	16	.	CASSLVGDPMNTEAFF	TGTGCCAGCAGCTTAGTTGGGGACCCAATGAACACTGAAGCTTTCTTT
many	TRBV3-1	TRBJ2-7	13	.	CASSQFWGLEQYF	TGTGCCAGCAGCCAATTTTGGGGCCTCGAGCAGTACTTC
many	TRBV12-3/TRBV12-4	TRBJ1-3	18	TRBD1	CASSHWTGGSSAGNTIYF	TGTGCCAGCAGCCATTGGACAGGGGGGAGCTCTGCAGGAAACACCATATATTTT
many	TRBV5-2	TRBJ2-2	22	.	CASNIVRDRGLAGPAGTGELFF	TGTGCCAGCAATATCGTCCGGGACAGGGGACTAGCGGGACCTGCTGGCACCGGGGAACTGTTTTTT
.	TRBV15	TRBJ2-7	16	TRBD2	CATSSTPGGRTYEQYF	TGTGCCACCAGCAGTACCCCGGGGGGGCGGACCTACGAGCAGTACTTC
many	TRBV20-1	TRBJ1-3	14	TRBD1	CSASPRGLGNTIYF	TGCAGTGCTAGCCCCAGGGGGCTTGGAAACACCATATATTTT
many	TRBV19	TRBJ1-1	12	.	CASSRRGAQAFF	TGTGCCAGTAGTAGGAGGGGGGCGCAAGCTTTCTTT
few	TRBV13	TRBJ1-3	18	TRBD1	CASSRAGQGFGYANTIYF	TGTGCCAGCAGCCGGGCGGGACAGGGGTTTGGATACGCAAACACCATATATTTT
many	TRBV19	TRBJ1-2	13	TRBD1	CASSAGQGYGYTF	TGTGCCAGTAGTGCGGGACAGGGATATGGCTACACCTTC
many	TRBV2	TRBJ2-6	13	.	CASASSGANVLTF	TGTGCCAGCGCGAGCTCTGGGGCCAACGTCCTGACTTTC
many	TRBV27	TRBJ2-7	15	TRBD1	CASESGQGAPYEQYF	TGTGCCAGCGAGTCGGGACAGGGGGCACCCTACGAGCAGTACTTC
many	TRBV13	TRBJ2-7	13	TRBD2	CASSRGRSSEQYF	TGTGCCAGCAGCCGCGGGAGGTCTTCCGAGCAGTACTTC
many	TRBV28	TRBJ2-2	12	.	CASSIRAGELFF	TGTGCCAGCAGCATCCGGGCCGGGGAGCTGTTTTTT
many	TRBV7-3	TRBJ1-6	15	TRBD1	CASSRQGKYGSPLHF	TGTGCCAGCAGCAGACAGGGGAAGTATGGATCACCCCTCCACTTT
many	TRBV6-5	TRBJ1-1	16	.	CASSYEFSGPGTEAFF	TGTGCCAGCAGTTACGAATTCTCAGGGCCCGGAACTGAAGCTTTCTTT
many	TRBV20-1	TRBJ2-7	13	.	CSARLAPGWEQYF	TGCAGTGCTAGACTAGCTCCAGGGTGGGAGCAGTACTTC
many	TRBV20-1	TRBJ2-5	14	TRBD1	CSASTGTAQETQYF	TGCAGTGCTAGCACCGGGACAGCCCAAGAGACCCAGTACTTC
many	TRBV2	TRBJ2-2	13	TRBD2	CASRPGRAGELFF	TGTGCCAGCAGGCCGGGGAGGGCCGGGGAGCTGTTTTTT
many	TRBV4-1	TRBJ2-7	13	.	CASSQDPRYEQYF	TGCGCCAGCAGCCAAGATCCCAGATACGAGCAGTACTTC
many	TRBV7-3	TRBJ2-2	14	.	CASRRGAPDGELFF	TGTGCCAGCAGGCGTGGTGCACCGGACGGGGAGCTGTTTTTT
many	TRBV3-1	TRBJ1-3	12	.	CAALSSGNTIYF	TGTGCAGCTCTGAGCTCTGGAAACACCATATATTTT
.	TRBV27	TRBJ1-1	13	.	CASSSFRATEAFF	TGTGCCAGCAGTTCCTTCAGGGCAACTGAAGCTTTCTTT
many	TRBV7-2	TRBJ2-5	14	TRBD2	CASSSPPGGETQYF	TGTGCCAGCAGCTCTCCCCCGGGAGGGGAGACCCAGTACTTC
.	TRBV6-1	TRBJ2-5	17	TRBD2	CASSELTSGRDRETQYF	TGTGCCAGCAGTGAACTGACTAGCGGGAGGGACAGGGAGACCCAGTACTTC
once	TRBV28	TRBJ2-5	13	.	CASSLPALETQYF	TGTGCCAGCAGTTTGCCGGCGTTAGAGACCCAGTACTTC
many	TRBV18	TRBJ1-2	13	TRBD1	CASSPDREIGYTF	TGTGCCAGCTCACCCGACAGGGAGATTGGCTACACCTTC
few	TRBV28	TRBJ2-7	15	.	CASSFLAQGMIEQYF	.
few	TRBV6-5	TRBJ1-5	15	TRBD1	CASSYSRGGYQPQHF	TGTGCCAGCAGTTACTCCAGAGGGGGCTATCAGCCCCAGCATTTT
many	TRBV29-1	TRBJ2-7	12	TRBD1	CSAGQGAYEQYF	TGCAGCGCAGGACAGGGGGCTTACGAGCAGTACTTC
few	TRBV6-5	TRBJ2-5	16	TRBD1	CASSYTGTGVEETQYF	TGTGCCAGCAGTTACACTGGGACAGGGGTAGAAGAGACCCAGTACTTC
many	TRBV11-2	TRBJ2-6	17	TRBD1	CASSLTGGGSGANVLTF	TGTGCCAGCAGCTTGACAGGGGGAGGATCTGGGGCCAACGTCCTGACTTTC
many	TRBV10-2	TRBJ1-6	15	.	CASSESTGYNSPLHF	TGCGCCAGCAGTGAGTCAACAGGCTATAATTCACCCCTCCACTTT
few	TRBV6-5	TRBJ1-1	14	.	CASSYSILGAEAFF	TGTGCCAGCAGTTACTCGATTTTAGGGGCTGAAGCTTTCTTT